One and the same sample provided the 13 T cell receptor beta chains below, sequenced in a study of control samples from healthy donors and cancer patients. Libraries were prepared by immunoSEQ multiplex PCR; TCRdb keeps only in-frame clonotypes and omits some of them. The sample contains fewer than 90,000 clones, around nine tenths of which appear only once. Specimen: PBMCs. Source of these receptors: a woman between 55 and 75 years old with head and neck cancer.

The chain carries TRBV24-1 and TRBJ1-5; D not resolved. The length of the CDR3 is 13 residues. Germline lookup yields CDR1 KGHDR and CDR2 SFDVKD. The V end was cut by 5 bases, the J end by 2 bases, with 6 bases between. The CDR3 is CATSGRGNQPQHF. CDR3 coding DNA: TGTGCCACCAGTGGAAGGGGCAATCAGCCCCAGCATTTT.

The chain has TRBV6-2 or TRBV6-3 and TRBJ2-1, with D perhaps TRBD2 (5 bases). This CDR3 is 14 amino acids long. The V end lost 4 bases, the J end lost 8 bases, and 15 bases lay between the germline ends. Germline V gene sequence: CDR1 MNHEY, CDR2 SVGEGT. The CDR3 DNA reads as TGTGCCAGCAGTTTAAGCGGAATAGGCGATGAGCAGTTCTTC. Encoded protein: CASSLSGIGDEQFF.

CDR3 DNA: TGTGCCAGCAGTTCGGACAGGGGGACTAATCAGCCCCAGCATTTT. This codes for CASSSDRGTNQPQHF. This rearrangement joins TRBV6-5 to TRBJ1-5; 10 positions match TRBD1. The CDR3 consists of 15 residues. V was pared by 4 bases and J by 4 bases, with 4 bases of the junction left unmatched. Per the germline V gene, CDR1 is MNHEY and CDR2 is SVGAGI.

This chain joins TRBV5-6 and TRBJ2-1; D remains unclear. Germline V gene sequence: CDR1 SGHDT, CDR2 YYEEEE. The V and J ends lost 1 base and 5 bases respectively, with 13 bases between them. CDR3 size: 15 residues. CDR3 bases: TGTGCCAGCAGCTTGTTAGGTGGTTCCAACAATGAGCAGTTCTTC. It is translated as CASSLLGGSNNEQFF.

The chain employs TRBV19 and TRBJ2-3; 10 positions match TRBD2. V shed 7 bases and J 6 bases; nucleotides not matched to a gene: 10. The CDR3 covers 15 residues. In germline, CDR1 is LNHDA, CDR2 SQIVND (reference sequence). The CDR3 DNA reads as TGTGCCAGTACCCCCAGCGGGAGGGCCGGCGATACGCAGTATTTT. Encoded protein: CASTPSGRAGDTQYF.

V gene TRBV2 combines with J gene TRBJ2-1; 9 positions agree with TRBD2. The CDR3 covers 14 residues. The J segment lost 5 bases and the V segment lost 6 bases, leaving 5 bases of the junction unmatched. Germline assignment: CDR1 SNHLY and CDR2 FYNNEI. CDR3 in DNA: TGTGCCAGCAGCGGACTAGCGCAGAACAATGAGCAGTTCTTC. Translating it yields CASSGLAQNNEQFF.

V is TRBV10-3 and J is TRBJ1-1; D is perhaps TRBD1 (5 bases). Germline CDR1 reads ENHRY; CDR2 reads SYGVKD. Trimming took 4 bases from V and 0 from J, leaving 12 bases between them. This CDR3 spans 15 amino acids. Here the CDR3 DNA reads TGTGCCATCAGTGCCAGGGCACAAATGAACACTGAAGCTTTCTTT. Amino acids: CAISARAQMNTEAFF.

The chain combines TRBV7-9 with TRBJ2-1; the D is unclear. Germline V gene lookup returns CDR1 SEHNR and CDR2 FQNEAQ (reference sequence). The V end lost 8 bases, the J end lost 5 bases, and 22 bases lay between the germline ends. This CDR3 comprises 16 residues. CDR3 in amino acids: CASQSRKESHNNEQFF. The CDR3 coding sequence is TGTGCCAGCCAATCTCGTAAGGAGAGCCATAACAATGAGCAGTTCTTC.

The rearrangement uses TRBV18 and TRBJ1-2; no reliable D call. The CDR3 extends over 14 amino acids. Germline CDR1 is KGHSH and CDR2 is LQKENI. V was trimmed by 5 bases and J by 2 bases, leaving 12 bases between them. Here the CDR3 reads CASSASGDNYGYTF. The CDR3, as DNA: TGTGCCAGCTCAGCCTCGGGAGACAACTATGGCTACACCTTC. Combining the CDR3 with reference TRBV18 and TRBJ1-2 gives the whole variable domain NAGVMQNPRHLVRRRGQEARLRCSPMKGHSHVYWYRQLPEEGLKFMVYLQKENIIDESGMPKERFSAEFPKEGPSILRIQQVVRGDSAAYFCASSASGDNYGYTFGSGTRLTVV.

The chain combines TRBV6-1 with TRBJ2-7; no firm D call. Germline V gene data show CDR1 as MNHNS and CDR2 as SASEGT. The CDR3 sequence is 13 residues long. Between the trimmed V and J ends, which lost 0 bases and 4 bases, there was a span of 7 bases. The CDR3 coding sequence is TGTGCCAGCAGTGAAGCTACAGTATACGAGCAGTACTTC. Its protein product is CASSEATVYEQYF.

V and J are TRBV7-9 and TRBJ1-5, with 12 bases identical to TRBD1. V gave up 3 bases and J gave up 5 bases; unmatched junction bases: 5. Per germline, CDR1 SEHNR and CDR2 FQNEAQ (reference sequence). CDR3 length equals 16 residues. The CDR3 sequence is CASSLGDRGRHQPQHF. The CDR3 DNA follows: TGTGCCAGCAGCTTGGGGGACAGGGGGCGACATCAGCCCCAGCATTTT.

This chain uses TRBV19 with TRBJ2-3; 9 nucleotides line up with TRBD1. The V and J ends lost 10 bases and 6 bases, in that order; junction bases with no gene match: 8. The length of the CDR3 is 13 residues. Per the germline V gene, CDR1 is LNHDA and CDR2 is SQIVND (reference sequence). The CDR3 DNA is TGTGCCACAGGACAGGGGATAATGGATACGCAGTATTTT. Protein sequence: CATGQGIMDTQYF.

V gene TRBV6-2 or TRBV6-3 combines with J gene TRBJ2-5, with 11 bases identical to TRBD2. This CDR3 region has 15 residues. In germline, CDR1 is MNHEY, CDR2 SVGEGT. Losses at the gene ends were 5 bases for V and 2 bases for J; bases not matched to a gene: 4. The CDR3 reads CASSAGTSGQETQYF. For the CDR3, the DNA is TGTGCCAGCAGTGCCGGGACTAGCGGACAAGAGACCCAGTACTTC.